The 18 T cell receptor beta chains presented below share a single source sample, sequenced in a study of T cell responses to AZD1222 COVID-19 vaccine. Here immunoSEQ multiplex PCR was the method, and the copy in TCRdb shows in-frame clones only, minus some. This table has more than 140,000 clones, 88% appearing once. The sample was peripheral blood, taken on day 0 of MenACWY control vaccination. The source of these receptors is an adult in good health.

The chain couples TRBV9 to TRBJ2-3; D call uncertain. The CDR3 covers 15 residues. V was clipped by 3 bases and J by 7 bases, with 18 bases between them. Germline assignment: CDR1 SGDLS and CDR2 YYNGEE. The CDR3 spells CASSAPGPHTNTQYF. CDR3 in DNA: TGTGCCAGCAGCGCGCCCGGGCCCCATACGAATACGCAGTATTTT.

This rearrangement joins TRBV3-1 (or the pseudogene TRBV3-2) to TRBJ1-4; D might be TRBD1 (6 bases). The CDR3 extends over 14 amino acids. Germline V gives CDR1 LGHDT, CDR2 YNNKEL (reference sequence). The V gene lost 2 bases and the J gene lost 8 bases, with 12 bases spanning the gap. The CDR3 loop reads CASSQRGGKEKLFF. CDR3 sequence (DNA): TGTGCCAGCAGCCAACGGGGGGGCAAAGAAAAACTGTTTTTT.

This chain uses TRBV9 with TRBJ2-7, with 9 bases identical to TRBD1. With 3 bases clipped from V and 3 bases from J, the junction kept 7 bases outside the gene matches. Germline V CDR1 and CDR2: SGDLS, YYNGEE. The CDR3 consists of 15 residues. CDR3 nucleotides: TGTGCCAGCAGCGCCTCCGGGACAGGGCTCTACGAGCAGTACTTC. It specifies CASSASGTGLYEQYF.

The chain combines TRBV5-5 with TRBJ2-2; 14 nucleotides agree with TRBD2. CDR1 and CDR2 from the germline V gene are SGHKS and YYEKEE (reference sequence). This CDR3 region has 17 residues. J was trimmed by 6 bases and V by 4 bases; bases with no gene match: 8. This CDR3 is CASSHGLAGGGAGELFF. The DNA for the CDR3 is TGTGCCAGCAGCCATGGACTAGCGGGGGGAGGCGCCGGGGAGCTGTTTTTT.

The genes are TRBV15 and TRBJ2-7; D is unresolved. The CDR3 has 13 residues. Germline assignment: CDR1 LNHNV and CDR2 YYDKDF (reference sequence). V was pared by 0 bases and J by 5 bases, with 8 bases between. The CDR3 nucleotides are TGTGCCACCAGCAGAGATAAGGCCCACGAGCAGTACTTC. Translated, it gives CATSRDKAHEQYF.

V gene TRBV18 combines with J gene TRBJ1-1, with D possibly TRBD1 on 5 matching bases. V lost 3 bases, J lost 0 bases, and 11 bases lay in between. This CDR3 region has 15 residues. CDR1 and CDR2 (germline): KGHSH, LQKENI. The CDR3 region has the DNA TGTGCCAGCTCACCGTCAAGGGGACTGAACACTGAAGCTTTCTTT. Its protein is CASSPSRGLNTEAFF.

The DNA for the CDR3 is TGTGCCAGCAGCTTGGTGGGGCGGTCCTCCTACAATGAGCAGTTCTTC. Translation: CASSLVGRSSYNEQFF. The chain couples TRBV5-6 to TRBJ2-1, with D perhaps TRBD1 (5 bases). The germline V and J ends were trimmed by 0 bases and 0 bases, with 10 bases remaining between them. Germline CDR1 SGHDT, CDR2 YYEEEE. This CDR3 is 16 amino acids long.

This sequence joins TRBV29-1 and TRBJ1-1; D uncertain. V was trimmed by 1 base and J by 2 bases, leaving 8 bases between them. The CDR3 contains 13 residues. Germline V lookup: CDR1 SQVTM, CDR2 ANQGSEA. Written as DNA, the CDR3 is TGCAGCGTTGAAGTTTGGCCAAACACTGAAGCTTTCTTT. It translates to CSVEVWPNTEAFF.

The genes are TRBV9 and TRBJ1-3; D unclear. Germline CDR1 SGDLS, CDR2 YYNGEE. The CDR3 consists of 16 residues. The germline V and J ends were trimmed by 4 bases and 3 bases, with 17 bases remaining between them. Here the CDR3 reads CASSLGSRGLGNTIYF. Written as DNA, the CDR3 is TGTGCCAGCAGCCTGGGGAGCCGCGGACTTGGAAACACCATATATTTT.

This chain connects TRBV6-5 to TRBJ1-3; D may be TRBD1 (6 bases). This CDR3 comprises 14 residues. Germline V gene data show CDR1 as MNHEY and CDR2 as SVGAGI. The ends were cut back, 2 bases at V and 4 bases at J, with 9 bases in the middle. The CDR3 here is CASSYERGGNTIYF. The CDR3 DNA reads TGTGCCAGCAGTTACGAGAGGGGGGGAAACACCATATATTTT.

The V and J genes are TRBV4-3 and TRBJ1-1; no firm D call. V was shortened by 1 base and J by 0 bases, with 9 bases between the two germline ends. The germline V gene has CDR1 LGHNA and CDR2 YSLEER. The CDR3 has 15 residues. The DNA of the CDR3 is TGCGCCAGCAGCCAAGTTACGGCTATGAACACTGAAGCTTTCTTT. Translated, it gives CASSQVTAMNTEAFF.

The chain couples TRBV9 to TRBJ1-3, with 7 nucleotides matching TRBD1. Germline CDR1 SGDLS, CDR2 YYNGEE. The V segment lost 4 bases and the J segment 4 bases; nucleotides outside the gene matches: 17. This CDR3 contains 18 residues. CDR3 sequence reads: CASSPNPGTVGGGNTIYF. DNA of the CDR3: TGTGCCAGCAGCCCAAACCCTGGGACAGTCGGGGGGGGAAACACCATATATTTT.

This clone was seen once. This rearrangement joins TRBV27 to TRBJ1-6; D is perhaps TRBD1 (5 bases). Germline loops: CDR1 MNHEY, CDR2 SMNVEV (reference sequence). Trimming stripped 4 bases from V and 0 bases from J, with 10 bases between. The CDR3 sequence is 16 residues long. CDR3 coding DNA: TGTGCCAGCAGTTCGGGACCTAGCTCCTATAATTCACCCCTCCACTTT. Encoded protein: CASSSGPSSYNSPLHF.

In its sample, this clone was seen a few times. The chain uses TRBV7-2 and TRBJ2-2, with TRBD2 matching 8 bases. This CDR3 is 16 amino acids long. From germline, CDR1 is SGHTA and CDR2 FQGNSA. After removal of 2 bases from V and 6 bases from J, the junction contained 8 bases not matched to a gene. CDR3: CASSLSFSGRPGELFF. The CDR3 DNA follows: TGTGCCAGCAGCTTATCGTTCAGCGGGAGACCCGGGGAGCTGTTTTTT.

V and J are TRBV5-6 and TRBJ2-2; 7 bases agree with TRBD1. With 2 bases clipped from V and 5 bases from J, the junction kept 6 bases outside the gene matches. The CDR3 sequence is 15 residues long. CDR1 and CDR2 from the germline V gene are SGHDT and YYEEEE. The CDR3 region has the DNA TGTGCCAGCAGCTTTCTGGGACAGAAGACCGGGGAGCTGTTTTTT. Translated, it gives CASSFLGQKTGELFF.

V is TRBV27 and J is TRBJ2-5; D ambiguous. The CDR3 sequence is 15 residues long. In germline, CDR1 is MNHEY, CDR2 SMNVEV (reference sequence). Trimming removed 1 base at V and 3 bases at J, with 12 bases between. The CDR3: CASSLWHGAKETQYF. For the CDR3, the DNA is TGTGCCAGCAGTTTATGGCACGGTGCAAAAGAGACCCAGTACTTC.

The rearrangement links TRBV5-1 to TRBJ2-7, with 8 positions matching TRBD1. V dropped 3 bases and J dropped 4; count of bases not matched to a gene: 6. Germline V gene lookup returns CDR1 SGHRS and CDR2 YFSETQ. This CDR3 spans 14 amino acids. The CDR3 bases are TGCGCCAGCAGCTCCGGACAGGGTGAATACGAGCAGTACTTC. It yields the protein CASSSGQGEYEQYF. Full variable domain (outside the CDR3, taken from reference TRBV5-1 and TRBJ2-7): KAGVTQTPRYLIKTRGQQVTLSCSPISGHRSVSWYQQTPGQGLQFLFEYFSETQRNKGNFPGRFSGRQFSNSRSEMNVSTLELGDSALYLCASSSGQGEYEQYFGPGTRLTVT.

V is TRBV18 and J is TRBJ2-6; D is undetermined. V was cut by 3 bases and J by 0 bases, with 3 bases left in between. The CDR3 is 14 amino acids. Germline V lookup: CDR1 KGHSH, CDR2 LQKENI. CDR3 bases: TGTGCCAGCTCACCCAGCTCTGGGGCCAACGTCCTGACTTTC. This translates into CASSPSSGANVLTF.